The entry that follows covers one T cell receptor (beta chain) sequence. These data belong to a study of blood T cell repertoires in COVID-19. Study context: The study drew acute and convalescent COVID-19 samples from the United States, Italy and Spain.

Original processing methods: It was from reference gene primer amplification that nucleated cell counts were estimated. Generated by immunoSEQ multiplex PCR, the TCRdb table keeps only in-frame clones and is missing some. That table gives V, J and clone size, and the DNA gave D and trimming. The table lists just under 150,000 clones, approximately 84% of them singletons, with about 5% in the top ten. Trimming took 3 bases from V and 0 from J, leaving 21 bases between them. The CDR3 extends over 19 amino acids. Germline CDR1 and CDR2: LGHNT and FRNRAP. Specimen: peripheral blood. This rearrangement joins TRBV12-5 to TRBJ1-3; a possible D gene is TRBD1 (5 bases). This receptor was taken from a human donor in a cohort sampled during active COVID-19. CDR3 sequence: CASGLRGSTIMSSGNTIYF. CDR3 sequence (DNA): TGTGCTAGTGGTTTAAGGGGATCCACGATCATGAGCTCTGGAAACACCATATATTTT.